The present T cell receptor (beta chain) was sequenced within a study of blood T cell repertoires in COVID-19. Study-level background: COVID-19 samples collected from the United States, Italy and Spain covered acute and convalescent phases. T cells, B-cell-depleted T cells, or PBMCs supplied cDNA or gDNA.

Generated by immunoSEQ multiplex PCR, the TCRdb table keeps only in-frame clones and is missing some. The sample includes some 120,000 clones, approximately 88% seen only once; the top ten take 7.6%. The CDR3 runs to 13 residues. The germline CDR1 and CDR2 sequences are LNHDA and SQIVND (reference sequence). Trimming shortened V by 5 bases and J by 6 bases, and 10 bases separated the two germline ends. The source is a man in his fifties or sixties with acute or convalescent COVID-19. This chain joins TRBV19 and TRBJ2-2; no clear D. The sample comprised peripheral blood. As DNA, the CDR3 is TGTGCCAGTAGTCCAGAGGATTCCGGGGAGCTGTTTTTT. Encoded protein: CASSPEDSGELFF.